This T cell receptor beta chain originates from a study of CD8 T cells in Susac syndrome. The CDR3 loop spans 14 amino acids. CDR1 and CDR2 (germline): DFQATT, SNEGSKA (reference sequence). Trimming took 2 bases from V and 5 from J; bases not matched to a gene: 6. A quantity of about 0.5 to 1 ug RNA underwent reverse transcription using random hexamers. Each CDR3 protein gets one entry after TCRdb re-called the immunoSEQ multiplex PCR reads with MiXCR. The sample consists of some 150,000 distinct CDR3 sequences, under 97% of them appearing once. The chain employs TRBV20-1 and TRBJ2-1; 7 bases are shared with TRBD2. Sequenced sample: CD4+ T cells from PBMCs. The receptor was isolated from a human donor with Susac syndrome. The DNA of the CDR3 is TGCAGTGCTAGACGCGGGGGACCCGACAATGAGCAGTTCTTC. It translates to CSARRGGPDNEQFF.